These 24 T cell receptor beta chains share one sample of origin, sequenced in a study of blood T cell repertoires in COVID-19. Method: immunoSEQ multiplex PCR; TCRdb's copy keeps in-frame clones and lacks some. The data show under 200,000 clones, approximately 90% seen once. The specimen was peripheral blood. The receptor set was obtained from a man aged 18-30 years with active or convalescent COVID-19.

The chain carries TRBV6-6 and TRBJ1-1; the D is unclear. Trimming took 6 bases from V and 8 from J, leaving 10 bases between them. Per germline, CDR1 MNHNY and CDR2 SVGAGI (reference sequence). The CDR3 extends over 11 amino acids. CDR3 DNA: TGTGCCAGCAGCCGTCAGGTAGAAGCTTTCTTT. Encoded protein: CASSRQVEAFF.

The CDR3 spells CASSTGTGQPQHF. CDR3 DNA: TGTGCCAGCAGCACAGGGACGGGGCAGCCCCAGCATTTT. V is TRBV12-3 or TRBV12-4 and J is TRBJ1-5, with D possibly TRBD1 on 6 matching bases. V dropped 6 bases and J dropped 7 bases, with 13 bases sitting between them. The CDR3 runs to 13 residues.

The rearrangement uses TRBV4-1 and TRBJ1-4, with no clear D. Germline lookup yields CDR1 MGHRA and CDR2 YSYEKL. The CDR3 loop spans 15 amino acids. The V gene lost 1 base and the J gene lost 0 bases, with 6 bases spanning the gap. Written as DNA, the CDR3 is TGCGCCAGCAGCCAAGGGGCCGCAACTAATGAAAAACTGTTTTTT. Residues: CASSQGAATNEKLFF.

This clone was seen just once. The chain carries TRBV2 and TRBJ1-2; 8 positions agree with TRBD1. The ends lost 11 bases at V and 1 base at J; junction bases unmatched: 3. CDR1 SNHLY and CDR2 FYNNEI come from the germline V gene. The CDR3 runs 12 residues. The CDR3 loop reads CAGQGHNYGYTF. The DNA for the CDR3 is TGTGCCGGACAGGGCCATAACTATGGCTACACCTTC.

The chain has TRBV21-1 and TRBJ1-1. TRBV21-1 is tagged as a pseudogene. The CDR3 length is 14 residues. The CDR3 DNA reads as TGTGCCAGCAGCAAACACCGAGTGAACACTGAAGCTTTCTTT. Its translation: CASSKHRVNTEAFF.

This chain connects TRBV2 to TRBJ2-1, with TRBD2 matching over 16 bases. This CDR3 has 19 residues. In germline, CDR1 is SNHLY, CDR2 FYNNEI. Trimming removed 8 bases from V and 4 bases from J; junction bases left unmatched: 14. CDR3: CASLDRGTSGRETYNEQFF. The CDR3, as DNA: TGTGCCAGCCTGGACAGAGGGACTAGCGGGAGGGAAACTTACAATGAGCAGTTCTTC.

V is TRBV7-2 and J is TRBJ2-7; 8 positions match TRBD2. V dropped 1 base and J dropped 3; count of bases not matched to a gene: 5. The CDR3 has 15 amino acids. The germline V gene has CDR1 SGHTA and CDR2 FQGNSA. CDR3 loop: CASSLDAAGGYEQYF. The CDR3 nucleotides read TGTGCCAGCAGCTTAGATGCGGCGGGGGGCTACGAGCAGTACTTC.

This clone was observed a single time. The rearrangement links TRBV7-9 to TRBJ2-7; TRBD1 might be the D (5 bases). The V end lost 7 bases, the J end lost 5 bases, and 18 bases lay between the germline ends. The CDR3 length is 14 residues. Germline CDR1 reads SEHNR; CDR2 reads FQNEAQ (reference sequence). The CDR3 DNA follows: TGTGCCAGCAACGTAGGGGATCCATCCCACGAGCAGTACTTC. Translation gives CASNVGDPSHEQYF.

This clone showed up just a few times. V is TRBV19 and J is TRBJ1-2; D gene ambiguous. This CDR3 comprises 10 residues. The germline V gene encodes CDR1 LNHDA and CDR2 SQIVND (reference sequence). The ends were cut back, 8 bases at V and 8 bases at J, with 9 bases in the middle. CDR3 nucleotide sequence: TGTGCCAGTTCTCAGAGGGGCTACACCTTC. Its protein product is CASSQRGYTF.

V gene TRBV7-9 combines with J gene TRBJ1-4; D may be TRBD1 (6 bases). Germline values: CDR1 SEHNR, CDR2 FQNEAQ (reference sequence). V was clipped by 5 bases and J by 8 bases, with 15 bases between them. This CDR3 is built from 14 residues. CDR3 coding DNA: TGTGCCAGCAGCGTGGACAGCGTCCTAGAAAAACTGTTTTTT. Amino acid sequence: CASSVDSVLEKLFF.

The chain is built from TRBV11-2 and TRBJ2-7; D is ambiguous. Germline CDR1 SGHAT, CDR2 FQNNGV. V gave up 1 base and J gave up 6 bases, with 7 bases separating them. The CDR3 has 12 amino acids. The CDR3, as DNA: TGTGCCAGCAGCTTAGGGCCCATCGAGCAGTACTTC. It is translated as CASSLGPIEQYF.

The chain has TRBV24-1 and TRBJ2-1, with a tentative D call TRBD2 (5 bases). The CDR3 is made up of 14 amino acids. Between the trimmed V and J ends, which lost 3 bases and 9 bases, there was a span of 14 bases. The germline gives CDR1 KGHDR, CDR2 SFDVKD. The CDR3 DNA reads as TGTGCCACCAGTGATCCATTTCTACGGGGTGAGCAGTTCTTC. Translated: CATSDPFLRGEQFF.

This chain joins TRBV27 and TRBJ1-1; D unresolved. CDR1 is MNHEY and CDR2 is SMNVEV in the germline V gene (reference sequence). V was cut by 5 bases and J by 5 bases, with 12 bases left in between. This CDR3 is 13 amino acids long. The CDR3 bases are TGTGCCAGCAGTCCTCCCCTAGGAACTGAAGCTTTCTTT. The encoded protein is CASSPPLGTEAFF.

The V call is TRBV2, the J call TRBJ2-5; TRBD2 aligns across 10 bases. The CDR3 totals 13 residues. Per the germline V gene, CDR1 is SNHLY and CDR2 is FYNNEI. The ends lost 6 bases at V and 5 bases at J; junction bases unmatched: 3. The CDR3: CASRAGGSETQYF. The CDR3 nucleotides are TGTGCCAGCAGAGCGGGGGGGAGTGAGACCCAGTACTTC.

J is TRBJ1-5 and V is TRBV20-1, with unresolved D. V dropped 1 base and J dropped 7 bases, with 5 bases sitting between them. The CDR3 has 11 residues. Germline V gene sequence: CDR1 DFQATT, CDR2 SNEGSKA (reference sequence). The CDR3 spells CSARAFQPQHF. The CDR3 DNA is TGCAGTGCTAGAGCTTTCCAGCCCCAGCATTTT.

The J gene is TRBJ1-1, the V gene TRBV7-3; no reliable D call. Trimming left V 5 bases short and J 5 bases short, with 9 bases between. Germline V gene data show CDR1 as SGHTA and CDR2 as FQGTGA. The CDR3 length is 12 residues. CDR3 in amino acids: CASSPTGTEAFF. CDR3 in DNA: TGTGCCAGCAGCCCGACGGGGACTGAAGCTTTCTTT.

V usage is TRBV6-5 and J usage is TRBJ2-1, with 7 bases matching TRBD2. Germline CDR1 reads MNHEY; CDR2 reads SVGAGI. Trimming at V came to 7 bases and at J to 5 bases, leaving 8 bases not matched to a gene. The CDR3 totals 14 residues. DNA of the CDR3: TGTGCCAGCACTTCCACCGGGAGGCACAATGAGCAGTTCTTC. Translating it yields CASTSTGRHNEQFF.

The chain is built from TRBV7-9 and TRBJ1-2, with D possibly matching TRBD1 (6 bases). This CDR3 region has 14 residues. Germline V gene lookup returns CDR1 SEHNR and CDR2 FQNEAQ (reference sequence). The V gene lost 5 bases and the J gene lost 1 base, with 11 bases spanning the gap. The DNA of the CDR3 is TGTGCCAGCAGCCCACAGGGATATAACTATGGCTACACCTTC. Its translation is CASSPQGYNYGYTF.

This rearrangement joins TRBV27 to TRBJ1-6; D ambiguous. The CDR3 is made up of 17 amino acids. The V end was cut by 2 bases, the J end by 0 bases, with 11 bases between. Per the germline V gene, CDR1 is MNHEY and CDR2 is SMNVEV (reference sequence). As DNA, the CDR3 is TGTGCCAGCAGTTTAAGTACGGAGAGCTCCTATAATTCACCCCTCCACTTT. It encodes CASSLSTESSYNSPLHF.

The V and J genes are TRBV30 and TRBJ2-7; 7 nucleotides line up with TRBD1. This CDR3 is 15 amino acids long. Per the germline V gene, CDR1 is GTSNPN and CDR2 is SVGIG (reference sequence). V shed 3 bases, J shed 6 bases, and the junction held 14 bases outside the gene matches. CDR3 residues: CAWRNLGQESGEQYF. CDR3 DNA: TGTGCCTGGAGAAATTTAGGACAGGAGTCGGGCGAGCAGTACTTC.

This sequence joins TRBV27 and TRBJ1-6; no definite D call. This CDR3 comprises 15 residues. V was shortened by 7 bases and J by 1 base, with 11 bases between the two germline ends. CDR1 is MNHEY and CDR2 is SMNVEV in the germline V gene (reference sequence). Written as DNA, the CDR3 is TGTGCCAGCACCTCGGGGAGATCCTATAATTCACCCCTCCACTTT. Translated, it gives CASTSGRSYNSPLHF.

This clone was seen once. The CDR3 nucleotides are TGCGCCAGCAGCCAAAATCTCAAGAAGACAGGAAACTATGGCTACACCTTC. Amino acid sequence: CASSQNLKKTGNYGYTF. V gene TRBV4-1 combines with J gene TRBJ1-2, with TRBD1 as a possible D gene (6 bases). The CDR3 runs to 17 residues. The germline V and J ends were trimmed by 2 bases and 2 bases, with 18 bases remaining between them. Germline CDR1 is MGHRA and CDR2 is YSYEKL.

The rearrangement uses TRBV19 and TRBJ2-1; 7 bases are shared with TRBD2. CDR1 is LNHDA and CDR2 is SQIVND in the germline V gene (reference sequence). V was pared by 6 bases and J by 2 bases, with 13 bases of the junction left unmatched. This CDR3 is 17 amino acids long. DNA of the CDR3: TGTGCCAGTAGCCCCAAAGCCACGCGGGGGACCTACAATGAGCAGTTCTTC. The encoded protein is CASSPKATRGTYNEQFF. Full variable domain (remainder filled in from reference TRBV19 and TRBJ2-1): DGGITQSPKYLFRKEGQNVTLSCEQNLNHDAMYWYRQDPGQGLRLIYYSQIVNDFQKGDIAEGYSVSREKKESFPLTVTSAQKNPTAFYLCASSPKATRGTYNEQFFGPGTRLTVL.

V is TRBV24-1 and J is TRBJ2-1; weak D call: TRBD2 (6 bases). CDR3 length equals 15 residues. The germline CDR1 and CDR2 sequences are KGHDR and SFDVKD. Trimming left V 3 bases short and J 5 bases short, with 13 bases between. This chain's CDR3 is CATSDTGVWDNEQFF. CDR3 sequence (DNA): TGTGCCACCAGTGATACGGGAGTATGGGACAATGAGCAGTTCTTC.